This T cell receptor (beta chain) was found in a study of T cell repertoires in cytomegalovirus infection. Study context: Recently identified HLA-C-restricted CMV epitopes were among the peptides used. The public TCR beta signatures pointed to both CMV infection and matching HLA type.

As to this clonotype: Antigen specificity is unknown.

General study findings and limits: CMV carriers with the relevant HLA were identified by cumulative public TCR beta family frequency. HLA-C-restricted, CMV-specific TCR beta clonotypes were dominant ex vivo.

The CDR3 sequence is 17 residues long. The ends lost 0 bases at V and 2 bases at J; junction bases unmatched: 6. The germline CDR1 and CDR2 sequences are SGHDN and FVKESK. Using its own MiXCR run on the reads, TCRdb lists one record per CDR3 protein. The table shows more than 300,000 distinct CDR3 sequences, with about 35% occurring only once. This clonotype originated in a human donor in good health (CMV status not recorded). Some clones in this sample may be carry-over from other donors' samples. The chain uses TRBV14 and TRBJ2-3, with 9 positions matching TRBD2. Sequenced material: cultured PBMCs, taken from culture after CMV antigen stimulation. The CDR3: CASSQELAGDPTDTQYF. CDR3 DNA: TGTGCCAGCAGCCAAGAACTAGCGGGCGACCCCACAGATACGCAGTATTTT.